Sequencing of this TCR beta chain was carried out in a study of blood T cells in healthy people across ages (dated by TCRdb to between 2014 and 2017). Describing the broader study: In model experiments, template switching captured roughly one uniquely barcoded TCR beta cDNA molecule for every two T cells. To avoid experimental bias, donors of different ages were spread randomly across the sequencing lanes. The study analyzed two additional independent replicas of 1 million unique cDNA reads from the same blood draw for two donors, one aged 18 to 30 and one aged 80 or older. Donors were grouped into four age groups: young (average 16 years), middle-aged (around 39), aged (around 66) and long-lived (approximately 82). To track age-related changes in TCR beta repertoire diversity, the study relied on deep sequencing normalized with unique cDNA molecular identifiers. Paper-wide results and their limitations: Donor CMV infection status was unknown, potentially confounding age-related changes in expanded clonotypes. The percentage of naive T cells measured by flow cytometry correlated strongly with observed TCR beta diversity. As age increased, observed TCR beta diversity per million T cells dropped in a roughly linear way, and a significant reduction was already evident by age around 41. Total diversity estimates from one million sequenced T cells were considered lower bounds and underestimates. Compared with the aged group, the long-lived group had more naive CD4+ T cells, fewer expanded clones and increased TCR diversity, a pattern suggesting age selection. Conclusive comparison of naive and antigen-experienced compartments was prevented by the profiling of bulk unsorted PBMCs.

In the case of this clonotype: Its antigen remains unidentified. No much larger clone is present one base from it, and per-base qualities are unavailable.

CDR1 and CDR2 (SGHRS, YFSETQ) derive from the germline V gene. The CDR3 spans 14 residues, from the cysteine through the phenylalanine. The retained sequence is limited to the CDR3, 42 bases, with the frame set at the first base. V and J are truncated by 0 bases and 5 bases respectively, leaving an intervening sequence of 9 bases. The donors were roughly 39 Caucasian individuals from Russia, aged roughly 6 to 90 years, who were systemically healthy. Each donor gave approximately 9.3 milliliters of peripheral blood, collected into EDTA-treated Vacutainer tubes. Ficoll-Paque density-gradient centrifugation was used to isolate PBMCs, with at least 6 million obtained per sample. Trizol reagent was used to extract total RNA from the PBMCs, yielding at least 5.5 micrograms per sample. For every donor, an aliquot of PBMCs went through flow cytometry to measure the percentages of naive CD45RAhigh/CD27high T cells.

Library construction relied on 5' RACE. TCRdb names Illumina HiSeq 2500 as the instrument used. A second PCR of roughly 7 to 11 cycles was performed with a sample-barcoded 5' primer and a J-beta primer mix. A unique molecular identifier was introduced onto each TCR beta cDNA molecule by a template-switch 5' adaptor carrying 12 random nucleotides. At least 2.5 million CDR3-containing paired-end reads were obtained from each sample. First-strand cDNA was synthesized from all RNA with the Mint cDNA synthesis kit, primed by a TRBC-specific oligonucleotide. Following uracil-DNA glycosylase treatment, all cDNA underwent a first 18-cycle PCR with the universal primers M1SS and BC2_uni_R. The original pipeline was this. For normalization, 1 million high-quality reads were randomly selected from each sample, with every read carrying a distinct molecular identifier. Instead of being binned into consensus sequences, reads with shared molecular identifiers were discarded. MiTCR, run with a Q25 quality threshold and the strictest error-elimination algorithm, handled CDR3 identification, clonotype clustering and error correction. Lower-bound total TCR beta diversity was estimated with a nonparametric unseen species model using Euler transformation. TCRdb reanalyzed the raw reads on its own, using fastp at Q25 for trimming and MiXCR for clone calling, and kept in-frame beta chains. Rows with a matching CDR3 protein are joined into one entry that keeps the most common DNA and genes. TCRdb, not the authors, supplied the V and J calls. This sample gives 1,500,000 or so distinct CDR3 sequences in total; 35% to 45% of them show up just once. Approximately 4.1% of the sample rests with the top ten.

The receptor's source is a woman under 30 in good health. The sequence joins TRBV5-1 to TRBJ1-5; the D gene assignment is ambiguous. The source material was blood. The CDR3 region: CASSLAGVDQPQHF. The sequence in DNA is TGCGCCAGCAGCTTGGCTGGGGTGGATCAGCCCCAGCATTTT.